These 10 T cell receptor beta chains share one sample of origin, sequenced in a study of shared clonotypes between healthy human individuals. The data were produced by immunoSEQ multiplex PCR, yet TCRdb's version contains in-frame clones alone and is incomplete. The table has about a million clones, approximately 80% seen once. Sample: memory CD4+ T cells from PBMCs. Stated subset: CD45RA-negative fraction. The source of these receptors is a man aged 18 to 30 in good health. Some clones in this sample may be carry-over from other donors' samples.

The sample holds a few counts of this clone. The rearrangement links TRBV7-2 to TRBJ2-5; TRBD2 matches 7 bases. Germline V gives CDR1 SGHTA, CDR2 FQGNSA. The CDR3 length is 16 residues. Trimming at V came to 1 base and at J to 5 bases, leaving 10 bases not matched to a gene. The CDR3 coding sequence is TGTGCCAGCAGCTTAGAATTAGGAGGGAGGGCCGAGACCCAGTACTTC. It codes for CASSLELGGRAETQYF.

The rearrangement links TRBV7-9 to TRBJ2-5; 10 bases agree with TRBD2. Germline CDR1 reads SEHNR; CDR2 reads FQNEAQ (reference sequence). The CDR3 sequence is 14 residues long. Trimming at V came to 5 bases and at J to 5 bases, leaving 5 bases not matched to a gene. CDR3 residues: CASSPSGSTETQYF. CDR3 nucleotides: TGTGCCAGCAGCCCTAGCGGGAGTACGGAGACCCAGTACTTC.

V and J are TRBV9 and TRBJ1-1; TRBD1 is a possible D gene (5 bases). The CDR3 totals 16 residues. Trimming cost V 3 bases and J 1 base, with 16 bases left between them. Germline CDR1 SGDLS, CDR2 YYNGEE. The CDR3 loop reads CASSGPRGRGNTEAFF. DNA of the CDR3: TGTGCCAGCAGCGGACCCCGGGGCCGGGGGAACACTGAAGCTTTCTTT.

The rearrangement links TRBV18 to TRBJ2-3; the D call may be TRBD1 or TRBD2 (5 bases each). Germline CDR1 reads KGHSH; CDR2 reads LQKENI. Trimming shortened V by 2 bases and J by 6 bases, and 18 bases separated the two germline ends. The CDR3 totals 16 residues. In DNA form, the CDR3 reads TGTGCCAGCTCACCAATCCGTCAGGGAGCTCGGGATACGCAGTATTTT. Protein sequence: CASSPIRQGARDTQYF. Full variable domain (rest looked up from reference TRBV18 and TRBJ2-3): NAGVMQNPRHLVRRRGQEARLRCSPMKGHSHVYWYRQLPEEGLKFMVYLQKENIIDESGMPKERFSAEFPKEGPSILRIQQVVRGDSAAYFCASSPIRQGARDTQYFGPGTRLTVL.

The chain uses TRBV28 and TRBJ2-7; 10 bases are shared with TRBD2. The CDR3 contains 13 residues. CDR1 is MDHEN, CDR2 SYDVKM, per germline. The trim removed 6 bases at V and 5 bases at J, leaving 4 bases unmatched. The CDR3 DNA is TGTGCCAGCAGAACTAGCGGGATGAACGAGCAGTACTTC. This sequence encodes CASRTSGMNEQYF. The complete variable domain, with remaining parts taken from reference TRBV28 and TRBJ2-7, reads DVKVTQSSRYLVKRTGEKVFLECVQDMDHENMFWYRQDPGLGLRLIYFSYDVKMKEKGDIPEGYSVSREKKERFSLILESASTNQTSMYLCASRTSGMNEQYFGPGTRLTVT.

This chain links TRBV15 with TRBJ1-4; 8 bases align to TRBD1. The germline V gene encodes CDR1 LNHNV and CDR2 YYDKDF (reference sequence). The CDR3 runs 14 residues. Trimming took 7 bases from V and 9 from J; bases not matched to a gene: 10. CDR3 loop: CATTQEGQAKKLFF. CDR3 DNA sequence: TGTGCCACCACCCAGGAGGGACAGGCAAAAAAACTGTTTTTT. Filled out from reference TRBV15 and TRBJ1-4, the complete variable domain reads DAMVIQNPRYQVTQFGKPVTLSCSQTLNHNVMYWYQQKSSQAPKLLFHYYDKDFNNEADTPDNFQSRRPNTSFCFLDIRSPGLGDTAMYLCATTQEGQAKKLFFGSGTQLSVL.

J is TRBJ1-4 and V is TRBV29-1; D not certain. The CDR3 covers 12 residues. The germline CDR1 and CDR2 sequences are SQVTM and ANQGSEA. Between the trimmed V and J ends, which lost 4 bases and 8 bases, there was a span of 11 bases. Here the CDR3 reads CSVGRPGEKLFF. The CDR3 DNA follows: TGCAGCGTTGGAAGGCCCGGAGAAAAACTGTTTTTT. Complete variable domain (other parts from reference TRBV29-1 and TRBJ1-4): SAVISQKPSRDICQRGTSLTIQCQVDSQVTMMFWYRQQPGQSLTLIATANQGSEATYESGFVIDKFPISRPNLTFSTLTVSNMSPEDSSIYLCSVGRPGEKLFFGSGTQLSVL.

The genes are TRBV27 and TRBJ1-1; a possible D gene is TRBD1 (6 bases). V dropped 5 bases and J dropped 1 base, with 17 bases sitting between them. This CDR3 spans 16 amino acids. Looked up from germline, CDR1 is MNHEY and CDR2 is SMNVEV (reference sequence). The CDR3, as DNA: TGTGCCAGCAGTAAAGGGCGGGGGCCGCAGAACACTGAAGCTTTCTTT. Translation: CASSKGRGPQNTEAFF.

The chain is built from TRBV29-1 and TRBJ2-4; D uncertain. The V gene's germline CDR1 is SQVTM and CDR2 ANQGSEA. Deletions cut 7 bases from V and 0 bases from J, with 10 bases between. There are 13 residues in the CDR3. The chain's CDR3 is CSAVDLAKNIQYF. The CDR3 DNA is TGCAGCGCAGTAGACTTAGCCAAAAACATTCAGTACTTC.

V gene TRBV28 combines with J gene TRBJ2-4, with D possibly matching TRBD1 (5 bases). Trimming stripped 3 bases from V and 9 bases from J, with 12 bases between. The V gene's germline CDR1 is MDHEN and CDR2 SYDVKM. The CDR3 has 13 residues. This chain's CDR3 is CASSLKGKGIQYF. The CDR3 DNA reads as TGTGCCAGCAGTTTGAAGGGGAAAGGCATTCAGTACTTC.